Listed below are T cell receptor beta chains from one sample, sequenced in a study of cytomegalovirus exposure and HLA in healthy donors. Clones were read by immunoSEQ multiplex PCR, and TCRdb kept only the in-frame ones, dropping some. The table records approximately 110,000 clones, 60% to 80% of them present only once. The sample taken for sequencing was PBMCs. Source of these receptors: a woman aged 30 to 39 in good health and CMV-seropositive. CDR3s include the opening cysteine and the closing phenylalanine or tryptophan. The D gene is left open where the match is weak. Rows may omit the clone size; those that give it use once, few, many or a size class.

>TRBV30|.|.|TRBJ1-1
CAWSDKGVSEAFF
TGTGCCTGGAGTGATAAGGGAGTTAGTGAAGCTTTCTTT
>TRBV11-3|.|.|TRBJ2-5
CASSLDSRQETQYF
TGTGCCAGCAGCTTAGATTCCCGCCAAGAGACCCAGTACTTC
>TRBV10-3|.|.|TRBJ1-5
CAISGGNREGQPQHF
TGTGCCATCAGTGGGGGGAACAGGGAGGGTCAGCCCCAGCATTTT
>TRBV19|TRBD1|.|TRBJ2-7
CASNNPGTGIEQYF
TGTGCCAGTAATAACCCCGGGACAGGGATCGAGCAGTACTTC
>TRBV19|TRBD1|.|TRBJ2-7
CASSIRDRAHEQYF
TGTGCCAGTAGTATCCGGGACAGGGCCCACGAGCAGTACTTC
>TRBV5-6|.|.|TRBJ1-1
CASSPLEGSFMNTEAFF
TGTGCCAGCAGCCCTCTCGAGGGCAGCTTCATGAACACTGAAGCTTTCTTT
>TRBV5-4|.|few|TRBJ1-2
CASSSTTGYGYTF
TGTGCCAGCAGCTCAACGACAGGTTATGGCTACACCTTC
>TRBV7-9|.|.|TRBJ2-2
CASSSPGRGELFF
TGTGCCAGCAGCTCCCCCGGCAGGGGGGAGCTGTTTTTT
>TRBV4-2|.|.|TRBJ2-7
CASSQEGPDSETYEQYF
TGTGCCAGCAGCCAAGAAGGCCCGGATAGCGAGACCTACGAGCAGTACTTC
>TRBV6-5|.|.|TRBJ1-1
CASRGAHSEAFF
TGTGCCAGTAGGGGTGCACACTCTGAAGCTTTCTTT
>TRBV10-3|TRBD1|.|TRBJ1-1
CAISLQGADTEAFF
TGTGCCATCAGCCTACAGGGGGCAGACACTGAAGCTTTCTTT
>TRBV10-3|.|.|TRBJ2-1
CAISESALIQIEQFF
TGTGCCATCAGTGAAAGCGCACTAATTCAGATTGAGCAGTTCTTC
>TRBV5-4|TRBD2|.|TRBJ2-7
CASSLGGASGSDEQYF
TGTGCCAGCAGCTTGGGAGGAGCTAGCGGGAGTGACGAGCAGTACTTC
>TRBV5-1|TRBD1|.|TRBJ2-5
CASSSGTGGEETQYF
TGCGCCAGCAGCTCCGGGACAGGGGGCGAAGAGACCCAGTACTTC
>TRBV19|TRBD2|.|TRBJ2-1
CASSVGLAGGYYNEQFF
TGTGCCAGTAGTGTGGGACTAGCGGGAGGTTACTACAATGAGCAGTTCTTC
>TRBV11-2|TRBD2|.|TRBJ2-1
CASSFAGGTYNEQFF
TGTGCCAGCAGCTTCGCGGGGGGGACATACAATGAGCAGTTCTTC
>TRBV5-1|.|.|TRBJ2-3
CASSLPFSDTQYF
TGCGCCAGCAGCTTGCCGTTTTCCGATACGCAGTATTTT
>TRBV9|.|.|TRBJ1-3
CASSVGVAGNTIYF
TGTGCCAGCAGCGTTGGAGTAGCTGGAAACACCATATATTTT
>TRBV2|.|.|TRBJ1-5
CASSPESSRVRSNQPQHF
TGTGCCAGCAGTCCTGAATCTTCCCGGGTGAGGAGCAATCAGCCCCAGCATTTT
>TRBV7-9|.|.|TRBJ1-1
CASSLPGMNTEAFF
TGTGCCAGCAGCTTACCAGGGATGAACACTGAAGCTTTCTTT
>TRBV19|TRBD1|.|TRBJ2-7
CASQKGTASYEQYF
TGTGCCAGTCAAAAAGGGACAGCATCCTACGAGCAGTACTTC
>TRBV30|TRBD2|.|TRBJ2-3
CAWSKTSGTGDTQYF
TGTGCCTGGAGTAAGACTAGCGGGACCGGAGATACGCAGTATTTT
>TRBV9|TRBD1|.|TRBJ1-1
CASSQRLTGGTEAFF
TGTGCCAGCAGCCAAAGGCTGACAGGGGGCACTGAAGCTTTCTTT
>TRBV14|TRBD2|.|TRBJ2-7
CASSPGTRPYEQYF
TGTGCCAGCAGCCCCGGGACTAGACCCTACGAGCAGTACTTC
>TRBV15|TRBD1|.|TRBJ2-7
CATSSPGQGAYEQYF
TGTGCCACCAGCAGCCCTGGACAGGGGGCCTACGAGCAGTACTTC
>TRBV29-1|TRBD1|.|TRBJ2-3
CSAGQGAQDTQYF
TGCAGCGCAGGACAGGGGGCGCAAGATACGCAGTATTTT
>TRBV6-1|.|.|TRBJ1-6
CASSDRFNSPLHF
TGTGCCAGCAGTGACAGATTTAATTCACCCCTCCACTTT
>TRBV9|.|.|TRBJ2-3
CASSVVSVGTDTQYF
TGTGCCAGCAGCGTGGTCAGTGTTGGCACAGATACGCAGTATTTT
>TRBV15|.|.|TRBJ1-4
CATSRPTGFGTRYFF
TGTGCCACCAGCAGACCTACAGGGTTTGGGACCCGCTACTTTTTT
>TRBV6-6|TRBD2|.|TRBJ2-3
CASILGLAGGTDTQYF
TGTGCCAGCATCCTAGGGCTAGCGGGCGGCACAGATACGCAGTATTTT
>TRBV27|TRBD1|.|TRBJ1-5
CASSLNPNRGNQPQHF
TGTGCCAGCAGTTTAAACCCTAACAGGGGAAATCAGCCCCAGCATTTT
>TRBV5-1|TRBD1|.|TRBJ1-5
CASSLVGDRGRAVRKPQHF
TGCGCCAGCAGCTTGGTGGGGGACAGGGGGCGCGCGGTGAGGAAGCCCCAGCATTTT
>TRBV5-4|TRBD2|.|TRBJ2-1
CASSLGGGGDNEQFF
TGTGCCAGCAGCTTGGGTGGCGGGGGAGACAATGAGCAGTTCTTC
>TRBV5-8|.|.|TRBJ1-5
CASSLVFEVGSQPQHF
TGTGCCAGCAGCTTGGTATTCGAGGTTGGTAGTCAGCCCCAGCATTTT
>TRBV5-1|.|few|TRBJ1-2
CASSWRAGSGYGYTF
TGCGCCAGCAGCTGGAGGGCAGGGTCTGGCTATGGCTACACCTTC
>TRBV5-1|.|.|TRBJ2-3
CASSATADTQYF
TGCGCCAGCAGCGCTACAGCAGATACGCAGTATTTT
>TRBV18|TRBD2|.|TRBJ2-7
CASSPKLTSAVYEQYF
TGTGCCAGCTCACCGAAGTTGACTAGCGCCGTCTACGAGCAGTACTTC
>TRBV6-6|.|.|TRBJ1-2
CASSYTPNYGYTF
TGTGCCAGCAGTTACACACCTAACTATGGCTACACCTTC